This T cell receptor (beta chain) was observed in a study of neoadjuvant anti-PD-1 for oral cavity cancer. Sequencing was performed with immunoSEQ multiplex PCR; in TCRdb, only in-frame clones are kept and a portion is missing. The sample includes about 5,700 clones, roughly 56% of them seen just once. The V end was cut by 3 bases, the J end by 1 base, with 13 bases between. The germline gives CDR1 MNHEY, CDR2 SMNVEV (reference sequence). This CDR3 is built from 17 residues. Sequencing was performed on tumor tissue, taken before nivolumab (anti-PD-1) treatment. The V call is TRBV27, the J call TRBJ2-6, with D tentatively TRBD1 (5 bases). The sequence derives from a person aged 35 to 85 with oral cavity squamous cell carcinoma. CDR3 sequence (DNA): TGTGCCAGCAGTTTCCTCAGGGTGGCTTCTGGGGCCAACGTCCTGACTTTC. It translates to CASSFLRVASGANVLTF. Variable domain in full (rest from reference TRBV27 and TRBJ2-6): EAQVTQNPRYLITVTGKKLTVTCSQNMNHEYMSWYRQDPGLGLRQIYYSMNVEVTDKGDVPEGYKVSRKEKRNFPLILESPSPNQTSLYFCASSFLRVASGANVLTFGAGSRLTVL.